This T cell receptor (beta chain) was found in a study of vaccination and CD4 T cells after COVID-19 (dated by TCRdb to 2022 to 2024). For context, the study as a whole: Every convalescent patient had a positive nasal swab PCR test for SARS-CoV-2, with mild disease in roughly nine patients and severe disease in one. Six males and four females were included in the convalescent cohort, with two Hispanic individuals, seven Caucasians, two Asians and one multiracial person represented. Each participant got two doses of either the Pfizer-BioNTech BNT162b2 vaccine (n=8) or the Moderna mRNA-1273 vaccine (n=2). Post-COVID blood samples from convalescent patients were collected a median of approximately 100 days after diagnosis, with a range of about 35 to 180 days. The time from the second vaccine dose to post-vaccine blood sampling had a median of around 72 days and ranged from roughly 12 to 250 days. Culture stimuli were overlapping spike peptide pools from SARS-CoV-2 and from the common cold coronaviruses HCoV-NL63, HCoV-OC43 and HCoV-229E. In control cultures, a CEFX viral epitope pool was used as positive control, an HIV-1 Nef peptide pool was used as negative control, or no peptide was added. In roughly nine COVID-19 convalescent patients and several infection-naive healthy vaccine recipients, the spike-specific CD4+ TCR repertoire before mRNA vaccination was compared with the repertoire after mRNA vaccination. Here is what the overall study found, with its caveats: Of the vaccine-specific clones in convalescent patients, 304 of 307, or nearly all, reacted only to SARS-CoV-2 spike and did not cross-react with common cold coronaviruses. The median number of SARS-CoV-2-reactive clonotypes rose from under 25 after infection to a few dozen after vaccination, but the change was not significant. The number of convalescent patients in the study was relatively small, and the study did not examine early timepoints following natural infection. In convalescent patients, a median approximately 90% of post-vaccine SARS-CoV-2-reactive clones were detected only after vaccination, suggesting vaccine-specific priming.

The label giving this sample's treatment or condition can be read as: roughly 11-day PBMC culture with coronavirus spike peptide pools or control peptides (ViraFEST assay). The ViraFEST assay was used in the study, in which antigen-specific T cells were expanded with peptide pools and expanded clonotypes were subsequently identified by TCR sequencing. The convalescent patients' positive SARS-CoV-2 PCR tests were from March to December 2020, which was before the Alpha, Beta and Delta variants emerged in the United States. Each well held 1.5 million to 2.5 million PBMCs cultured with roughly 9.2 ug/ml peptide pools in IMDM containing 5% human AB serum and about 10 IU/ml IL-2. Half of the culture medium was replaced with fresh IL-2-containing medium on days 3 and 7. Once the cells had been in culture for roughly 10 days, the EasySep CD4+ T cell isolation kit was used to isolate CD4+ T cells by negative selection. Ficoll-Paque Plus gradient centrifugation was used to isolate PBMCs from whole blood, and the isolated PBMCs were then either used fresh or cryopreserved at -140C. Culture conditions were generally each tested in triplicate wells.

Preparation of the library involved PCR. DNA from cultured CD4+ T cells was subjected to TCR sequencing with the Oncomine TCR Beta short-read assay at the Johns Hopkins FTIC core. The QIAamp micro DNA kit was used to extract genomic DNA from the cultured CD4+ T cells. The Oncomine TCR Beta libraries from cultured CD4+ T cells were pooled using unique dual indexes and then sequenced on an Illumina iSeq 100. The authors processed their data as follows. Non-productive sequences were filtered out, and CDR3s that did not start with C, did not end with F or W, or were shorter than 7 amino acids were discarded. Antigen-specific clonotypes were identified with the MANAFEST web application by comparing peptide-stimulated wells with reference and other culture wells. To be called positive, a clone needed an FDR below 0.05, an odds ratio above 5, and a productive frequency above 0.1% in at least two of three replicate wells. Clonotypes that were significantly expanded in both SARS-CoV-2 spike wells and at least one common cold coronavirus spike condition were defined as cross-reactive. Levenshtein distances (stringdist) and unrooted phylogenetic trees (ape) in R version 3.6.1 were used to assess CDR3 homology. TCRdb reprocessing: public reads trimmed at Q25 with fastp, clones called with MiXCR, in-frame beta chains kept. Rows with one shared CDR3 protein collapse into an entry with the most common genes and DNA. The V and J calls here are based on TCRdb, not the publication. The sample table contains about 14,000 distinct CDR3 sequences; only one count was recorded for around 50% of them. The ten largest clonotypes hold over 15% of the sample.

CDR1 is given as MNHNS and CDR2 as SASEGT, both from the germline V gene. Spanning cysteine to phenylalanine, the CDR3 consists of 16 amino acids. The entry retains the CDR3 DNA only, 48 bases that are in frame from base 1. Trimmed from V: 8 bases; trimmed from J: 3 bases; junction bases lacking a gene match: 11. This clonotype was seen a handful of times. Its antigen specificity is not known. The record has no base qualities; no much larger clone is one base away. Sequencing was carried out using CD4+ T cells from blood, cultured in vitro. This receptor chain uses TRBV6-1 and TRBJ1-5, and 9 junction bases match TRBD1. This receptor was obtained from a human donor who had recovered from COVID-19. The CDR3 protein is CASVKQQGANNQPQHF. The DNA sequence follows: TGTGCCAGCGTCAAGCAACAGGGGGCGAACAATCAGCCCCAGCATTTT.